Below are 7 T cell receptor beta chains sequenced from a single sample in a study of blood T cells in healthy people across ages. With a J-beta primer mix and a sample-barcoded 5' primer, a second PCR ran about 7 to 11 cycles. TCRdb analysed the 5' RACE reads with MiXCR anew, one entry per CDR3 protein. The table lists 700,000 to 900,000 distinct CDR3 sequences, about 26% of them singletons. This sample also belongs to another study, concerning T cells of mothers and their children.

Sequenced input: blood. The receptors originated from a boy aged 5-17 years in good health.

In its sample, this clonotype was seen a few times. The rearrangement links TRBV9 to TRBJ2-1; 12 positions match TRBD1. The CDR3 is 15 residues long. The V and J ends lost 2 bases and 9 bases, in that order; junction bases with no gene match: 6. Germline V gene data show CDR1 as SGDLS and CDR2 as YYNGEE. The CDR3 DNA reads as TGTGCCAGCAGCGTCCGGGACAGGGGGCTTTCTGAGCAGTTCTTC. This encodes CASSVRDRGLSEQFF.

The chain has TRBV7-9 and TRBJ2-7; 8 nucleotides agree with TRBD1. The CDR3 has 14 amino acids. The germline V gene encodes CDR1 SEHNR and CDR2 FQNEAQ (reference sequence). Trimming at V came to 5 bases and at J to 2 bases, leaving 5 bases not matched to a gene. The CDR3, as DNA: TGTGCCAGCAGCGGGACAGGTAAACCCTACGAGCAGTACTTC. Protein sequence: CASSGTGKPYEQYF.

The chain carries TRBV20-1 and TRBJ2-5; 10 positions match TRBD1. The J call is in doubt because the DNA end fits TRBJ2-7 better. The CDR3 loop spans 13 amino acids. The germline V gene encodes CDR1 DFQATT and CDR2 SNEGSKA (reference sequence). The CDR3 coding sequence is TGCAGTGCTAGAGGACAGGGGGCGAACGAGCAGTACTTC. Its protein is CSARGQGANEQYF.

The rearrangement links TRBV29-1 to TRBJ2-1, with D unresolved. The length of the CDR3 is 11 residues. Between the trimmed V and J ends, which lost 4 bases and 9 bases, there was a span of 10 bases. Looked up from germline, CDR1 is SQVTM and CDR2 is ANQGSEA. The CDR3 DNA sequence: TGCAGCGTTGCCGACCTACCTGAGCAGTTCTTC. Translated, it gives CSVADLPEQFF.

The chain has TRBV7-2 and TRBJ2-4; TRBD1 is a possible D gene (5 bases). The CDR3 is made up of 17 amino acids. In germline, CDR1 is SGHTA, CDR2 FQGNSA. Trimming pared 1 base from V and 5 bases from J, leaving 18 bases between. The CDR3 DNA reads TGTGCCAGCAGCTTAGGGTCGGGCAGGGCGACAGAAAACATTCAGTACTTC. Its protein is CASSLGSGRATENIQYF.

The chain links TRBV3-1 to TRBJ2-7; D may be TRBD1 or TRBD2 (6 bases each). Trimming took off 6 bases at V and 3 bases at J, with 12 bases between the two ends. The CDR3 length is 13 residues. From germline, CDR1 is LGHDT and CDR2 YNNKEL (reference sequence). CDR3 sequence reads: CASSRGHVYEQYF. The CDR3, as DNA: TGTGCCAGCAGTCGGGGGCATGTCTACGAGCAGTACTTC.

The V and J genes are TRBV12-3 or TRBV12-4 and TRBJ2-5; 12 bases map to TRBD2. The junction had 10 bases not matched to a gene; V was cut back by 5 bases and J by 0 bases. The CDR3 consists of 18 residues. The CDR3 nucleotides are TGTGCCAGCAGTCTTACCCGGCTAGCGGGAGGGTACCAAGAGACCCAGTACTTC. Translating gives CASSLTRLAGGYQETQYF.